This TCR beta chain was recovered during a study of blood T cell repertoires in COVID-19. Method: immunoSEQ multiplex PCR; TCRdb's copy keeps in-frame clones and lacks some. The sample records some 73,000 clones, 82% being singletons. The specimen sequenced was peripheral blood. This sequence was found in a woman aged 60 to 75 with acute or convalescent COVID-19.

In DNA, the CDR3 is TGTGCCAGCAGTCCCTCCTCCGGGGGGCCTAACTATGGCTACACCTTC. Translated, it gives CASSPSSGGPNYGYTF. The chain has TRBV28 and TRBJ1-2; the D gene is possibly TRBD1 (6 bases). CDR1 is MDHEN and CDR2 is SYDVKM in the germline V gene. There are 16 residues in the CDR3. V was pared by 5 bases and J by 0 bases, with 16 bases between.